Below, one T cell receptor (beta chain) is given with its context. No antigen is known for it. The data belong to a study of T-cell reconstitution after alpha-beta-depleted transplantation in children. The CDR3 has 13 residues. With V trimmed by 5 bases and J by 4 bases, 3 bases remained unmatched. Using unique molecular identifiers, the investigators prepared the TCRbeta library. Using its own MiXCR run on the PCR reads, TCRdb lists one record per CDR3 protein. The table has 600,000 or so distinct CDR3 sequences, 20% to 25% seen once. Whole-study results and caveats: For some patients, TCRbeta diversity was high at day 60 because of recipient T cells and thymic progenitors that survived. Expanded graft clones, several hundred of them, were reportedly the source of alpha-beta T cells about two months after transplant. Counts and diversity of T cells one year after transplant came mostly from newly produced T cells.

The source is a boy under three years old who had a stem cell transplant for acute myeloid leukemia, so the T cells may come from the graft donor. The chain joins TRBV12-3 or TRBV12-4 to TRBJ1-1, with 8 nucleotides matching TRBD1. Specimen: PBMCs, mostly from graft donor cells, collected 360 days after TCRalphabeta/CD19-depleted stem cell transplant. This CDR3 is CASSPDRATEAFF. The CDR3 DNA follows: TGTGCCAGCAGTCCGGACAGGGCCACTGAAGCTTTCTTT.